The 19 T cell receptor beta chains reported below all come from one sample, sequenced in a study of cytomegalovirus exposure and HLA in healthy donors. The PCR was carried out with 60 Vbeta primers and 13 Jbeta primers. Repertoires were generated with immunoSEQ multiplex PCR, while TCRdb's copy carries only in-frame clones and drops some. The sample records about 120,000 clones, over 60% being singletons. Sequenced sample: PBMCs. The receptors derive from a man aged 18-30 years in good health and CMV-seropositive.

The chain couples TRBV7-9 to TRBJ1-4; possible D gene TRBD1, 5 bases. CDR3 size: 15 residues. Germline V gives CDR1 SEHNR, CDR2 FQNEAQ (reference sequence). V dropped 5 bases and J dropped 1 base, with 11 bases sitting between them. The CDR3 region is CASSPLTETNEKLFF. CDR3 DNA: TGTGCCAGCAGCCCTTTGACAGAAACTAATGAAAAACTGTTTTTT.

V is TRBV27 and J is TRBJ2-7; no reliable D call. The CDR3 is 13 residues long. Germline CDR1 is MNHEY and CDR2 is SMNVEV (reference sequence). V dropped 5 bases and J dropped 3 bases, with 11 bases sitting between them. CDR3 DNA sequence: TGTGCCAGCAGTCCTCCCGGCGGCTACGAGCAGTACTTC. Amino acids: CASSPPGGYEQYF.

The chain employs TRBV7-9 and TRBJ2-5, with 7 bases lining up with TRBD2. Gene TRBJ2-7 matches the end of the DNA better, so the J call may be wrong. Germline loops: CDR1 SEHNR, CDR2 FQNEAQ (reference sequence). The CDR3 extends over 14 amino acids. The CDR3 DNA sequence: TGTGCCAGCAGCCCTTGGACTAGTACCTACGAGCAGTACTTC. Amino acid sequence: CASSPWTSTYEQYF.

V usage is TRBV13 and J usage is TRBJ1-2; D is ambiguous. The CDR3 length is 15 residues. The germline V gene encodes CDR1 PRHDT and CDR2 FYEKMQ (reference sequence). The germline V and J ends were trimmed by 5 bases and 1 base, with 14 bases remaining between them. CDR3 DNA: TGTGCCAGCAGCCTTTTGGGCCCCCTTAACTATGGCTACACCTTC. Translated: CASSLLGPLNYGYTF.

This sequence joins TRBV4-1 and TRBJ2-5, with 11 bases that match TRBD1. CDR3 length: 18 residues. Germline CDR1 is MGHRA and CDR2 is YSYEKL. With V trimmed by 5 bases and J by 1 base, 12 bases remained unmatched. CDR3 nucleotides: TGCGCCAGCAGCGTTCAAAGGACAGGGGGCTCCCCCCAAGAGACCCAGTACTTC. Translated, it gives CASSVQRTGGSPQETQYF.

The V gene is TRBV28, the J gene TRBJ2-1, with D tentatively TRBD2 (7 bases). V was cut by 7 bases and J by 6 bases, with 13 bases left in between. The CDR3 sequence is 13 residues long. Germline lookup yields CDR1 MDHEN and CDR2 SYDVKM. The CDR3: CASNRGGVNEQFF. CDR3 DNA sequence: TGTGCCAGCAACCGAGGGGGGGTCAATGAGCAGTTCTTC.

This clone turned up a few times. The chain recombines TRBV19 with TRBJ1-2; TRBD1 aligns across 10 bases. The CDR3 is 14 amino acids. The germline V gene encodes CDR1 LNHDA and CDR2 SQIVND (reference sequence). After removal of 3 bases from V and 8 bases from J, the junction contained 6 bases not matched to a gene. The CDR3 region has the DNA TGTGCCAGTAGTATTACGGGACAGGGGAGCGGCTACACCTTC. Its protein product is CASSITGQGSGYTF.

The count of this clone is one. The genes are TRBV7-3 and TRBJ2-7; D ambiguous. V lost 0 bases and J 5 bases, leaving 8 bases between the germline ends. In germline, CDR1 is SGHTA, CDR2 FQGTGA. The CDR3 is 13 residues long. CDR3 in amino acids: CASSLTVSNEQYF. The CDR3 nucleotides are TGTGCCAGCAGCTTAACTGTTAGCAACGAGCAGTACTTC.

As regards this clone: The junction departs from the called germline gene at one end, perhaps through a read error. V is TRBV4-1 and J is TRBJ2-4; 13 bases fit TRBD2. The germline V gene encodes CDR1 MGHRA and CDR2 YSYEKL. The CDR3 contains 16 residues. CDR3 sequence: CASSLGLAGDTNSQYF. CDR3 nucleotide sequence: TGCGCCAGCAGCCTCGGACTAGCGGGAGATACGAACAGTCAGTACTTC.

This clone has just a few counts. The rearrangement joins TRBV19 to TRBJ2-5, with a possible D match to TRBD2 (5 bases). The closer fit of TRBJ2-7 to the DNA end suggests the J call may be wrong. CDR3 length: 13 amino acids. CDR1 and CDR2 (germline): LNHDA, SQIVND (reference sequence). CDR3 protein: CASSYAGSYEQYF. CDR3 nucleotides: TGTGCCAGTAGTTATGCGGGCTCCTACGAGCAGTACTTC.

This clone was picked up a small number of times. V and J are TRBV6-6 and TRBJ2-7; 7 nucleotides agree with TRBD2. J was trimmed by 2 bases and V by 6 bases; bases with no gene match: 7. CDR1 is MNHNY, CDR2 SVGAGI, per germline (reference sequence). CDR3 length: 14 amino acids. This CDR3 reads CASRPSGLTYEQYF. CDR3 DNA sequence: TGTGCCAGCAGACCTAGCGGTTTAACCTACGAGCAGTACTTC.

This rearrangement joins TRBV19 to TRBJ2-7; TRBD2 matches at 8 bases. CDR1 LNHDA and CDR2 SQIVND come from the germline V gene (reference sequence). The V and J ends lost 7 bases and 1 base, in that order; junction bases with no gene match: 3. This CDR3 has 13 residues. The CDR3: CASNPGGSYEQYF. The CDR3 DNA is TGTGCCAGTAATCCGGGGGGGTCCTACGAGCAGTACTTC.

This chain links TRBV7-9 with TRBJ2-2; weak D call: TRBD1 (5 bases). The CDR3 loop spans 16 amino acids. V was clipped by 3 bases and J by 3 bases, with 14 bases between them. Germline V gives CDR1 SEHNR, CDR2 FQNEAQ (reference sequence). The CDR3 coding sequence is TGTGCCAGCAGCTTGAATGCAGGGTTTGACACCGGGGAGCTGTTTTTT. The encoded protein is CASSLNAGFDTGELFF.

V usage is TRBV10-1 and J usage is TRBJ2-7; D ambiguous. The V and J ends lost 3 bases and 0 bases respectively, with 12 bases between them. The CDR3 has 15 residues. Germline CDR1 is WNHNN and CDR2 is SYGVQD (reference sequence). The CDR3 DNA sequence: TGCGCCAGCAGTGAATCCGAGACACCCTCCTACGAGCAGTACTTC. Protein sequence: CASSESETPSYEQYF.

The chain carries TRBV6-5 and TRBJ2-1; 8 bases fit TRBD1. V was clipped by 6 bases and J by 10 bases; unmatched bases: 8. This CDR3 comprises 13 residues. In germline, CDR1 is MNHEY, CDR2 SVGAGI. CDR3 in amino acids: CASRPQGAGEQFF. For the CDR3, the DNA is TGTGCCAGCAGACCGCAGGGGGCCGGAGAGCAGTTCTTC.

CDR3 sequence (DNA): TGTGCCACCAGCAGAGATACGACAGGGGGGAGGATTGGCTACACCTTC. As protein: CATSRDTTGGRIGYTF. The V and J genes are TRBV15 and TRBJ1-2; TRBD1 aligns across 9 bases. V trimming: 0 bases; J trimming: 7 bases; junction bases outside the gene matches: 9. The CDR3 length is 16 residues. Germline lookup yields CDR1 LNHNV and CDR2 YYDKDF (reference sequence).

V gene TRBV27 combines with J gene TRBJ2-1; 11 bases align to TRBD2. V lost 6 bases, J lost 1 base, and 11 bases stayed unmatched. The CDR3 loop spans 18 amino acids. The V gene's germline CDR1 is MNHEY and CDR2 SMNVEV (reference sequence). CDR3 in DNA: TGTGCCAGCAGACAAAGAACTAGCGGGAGAGGATCCTACAATGAGCAGTTCTTC. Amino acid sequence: CASRQRTSGRGSYNEQFF.

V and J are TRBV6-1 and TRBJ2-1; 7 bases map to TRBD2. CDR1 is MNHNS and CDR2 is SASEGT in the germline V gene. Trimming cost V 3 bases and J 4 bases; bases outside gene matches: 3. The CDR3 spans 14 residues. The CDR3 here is CASSDAGAYNEQFF. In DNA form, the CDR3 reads TGTGCCAGCAGTGACGCGGGAGCTTACAATGAGCAGTTCTTC.

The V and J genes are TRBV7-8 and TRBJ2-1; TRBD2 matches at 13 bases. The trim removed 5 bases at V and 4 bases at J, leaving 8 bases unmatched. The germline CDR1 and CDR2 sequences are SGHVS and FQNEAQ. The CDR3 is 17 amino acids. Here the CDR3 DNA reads TGTGCCAGCAGCCTGCGGACTAGCGGGGGCTCTTACAATGAGCAGTTCTTC. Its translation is CASSLRTSGGSYNEQFF.